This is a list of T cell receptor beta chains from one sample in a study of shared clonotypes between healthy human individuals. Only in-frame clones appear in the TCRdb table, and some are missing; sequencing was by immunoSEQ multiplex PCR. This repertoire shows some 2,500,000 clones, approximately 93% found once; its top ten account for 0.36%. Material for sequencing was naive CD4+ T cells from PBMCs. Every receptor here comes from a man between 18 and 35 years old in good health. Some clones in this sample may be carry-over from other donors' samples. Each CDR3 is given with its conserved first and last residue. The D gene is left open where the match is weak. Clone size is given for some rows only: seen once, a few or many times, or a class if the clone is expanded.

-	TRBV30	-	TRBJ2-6	CAWRIGSGLPPLGANVLTF	TGTGCCTGGAGAATAGGGTCCGGGCTCCCCCCTCTGGGGGCCAACGTCCTGACTTTC
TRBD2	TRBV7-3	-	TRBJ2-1	CASSPGTSPQGEQFF	TGTGCCAGCAGCCCGGGGACTAGCCCCCAGGGTGAGCAGTTCTTC
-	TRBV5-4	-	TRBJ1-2	CASSLVGRANYGYTF	TGTGCCAGCAGCTTGGTTGGCAGGGCTAACTATGGCTACACCTTC
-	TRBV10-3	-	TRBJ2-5	CAISEPNEGTQYF	TGTGCCATCAGTGAACCGAATGAAGGGACCCAGTACTTC
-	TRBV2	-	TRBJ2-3	CASSEVWRDGDTQYF	TGTGCCAGCAGTGAAGTTTGGCGGGACGGGGATACGCAGTATTTT
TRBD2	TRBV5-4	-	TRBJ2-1	CASSFKLAGGYEQFF	TGTGCCAGCAGCTTCAAACTAGCGGGAGGGTATGAGCAGTTCTTC
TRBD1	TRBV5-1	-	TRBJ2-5	CASSPKQGARETQYF	TGCGCCAGCAGCCCGAAACAGGGGGCGCGGGAGACCCAGTACTTC
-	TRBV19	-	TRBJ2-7	CASSSGRGTVDEQYF	TGTGCCAGTAGTTCGGGCAGGGGAACGGTCGACGAGCAGTACTTC
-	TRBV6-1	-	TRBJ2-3	CASSENPMDTQYF	TGTGCCAGCAGTGAAAACCCAATGGATACGCAGTATTTT
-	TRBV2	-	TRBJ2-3	CASSFFIRDTQYF	TGTGCCAGCAGTTTTTTTATTCGGGATACGCAGTATTTT
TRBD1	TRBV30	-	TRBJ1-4	CAWSVPTGVRNEKLFF	TGTGCCTGGAGTGTACCAACAGGGGTCCGTAATGAAAAACTGTTTTTT
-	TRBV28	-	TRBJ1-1	CASSSQGRETEAFF	TGTGCCAGCAGTTCGCAGGGGAGGGAAACTGAAGCTTTCTTT
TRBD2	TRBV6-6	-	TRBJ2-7	CASSWVAGGSEQYF	TGTGCCAGCAGTTGGGTAGCGGGAGGGTCCGAGCAGTACTTC
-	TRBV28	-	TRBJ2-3	CASSPQAGTDTQYF	TGTGCCAGCAGTCCCCAAGCTGGCACAGATACGCAGTATTTT
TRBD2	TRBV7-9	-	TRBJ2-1	CASSLKAGGTSYNEQFF	TGTGCCAGCAGCCTAAAAGCGGGAGGGACCTCCTACAATGAGCAGTTCTTC
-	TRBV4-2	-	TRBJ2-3	CASSQGRIQGQDTQYF	TGTGCCAGCAGCCAAGGTCGGATACAGGGCCAGGATACGCAGTATTTT
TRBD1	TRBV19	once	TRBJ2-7	CASNLGDGTGAEQYF	TGTGCCAGTAATCTCGGGGACGGGACAGGGGCCGAGCAGTACTTC
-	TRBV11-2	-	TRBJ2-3	CASSLTGKQRGPDTQYF	TGTGCCAGCAGCTTAACGGGCAAGCAGCGAGGTCCAGATACGCAGTATTTT
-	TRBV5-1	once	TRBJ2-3	CASNLNGGSTDTQYF	TGCGCCAGCAACTTGAACGGGGGAAGCACAGATACGCAGTATTTT
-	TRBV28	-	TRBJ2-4	CASSPVLGAAAKNIQYF	TGTGCCAGCAGTCCCGTCTTGGGGGCTGCGGCCAAAAACATTCAGTACTTC
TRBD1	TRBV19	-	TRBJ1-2	CASSTRDSFNYGYTF	TGTGCCAGTAGTACCCGGGACAGCTTTAACTATGGCTACACCTTC
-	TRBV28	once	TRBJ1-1	CASSLFGRTEAFF	TGTGCCAGCAGTTTATTCGGACGGACTGAAGCTTTCTTT
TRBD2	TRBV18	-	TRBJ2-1	CASSPPHLAAYNEQFF	TGTGCCAGCTCACCACCTCACCTAGCGGCCTACAATGAGCAGTTCTTC
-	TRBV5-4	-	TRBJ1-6	CASSSRAHQTNSPLHF	TGTGCCAGCAGCTCTAGGGCCCACCAGACGAATTCACCCCTCCACTTT
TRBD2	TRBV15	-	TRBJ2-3	CATSSGTSEIGTQYF	TGTGCCACCAGCAGCGGGACTAGTGAGATCGGTACGCAGTATTTT
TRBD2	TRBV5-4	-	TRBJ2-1	CASSKGLAGEYNEQFF	TGTGCCAGCAGCAAAGGACTAGCGGGAGAATACAATGAGCAGTTCTTC
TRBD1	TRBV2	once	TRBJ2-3	CASTDRGGNTDTQYF	TGTGCCAGCACCGACAGGGGCGGAAACACAGATACGCAGTATTTT
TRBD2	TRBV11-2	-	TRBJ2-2	CASSSPGVAGNTGELFF	TGTGCCAGCAGCTCACCGGGGGTAGCGGGGAACACCGGGGAGCTGTTTTTT
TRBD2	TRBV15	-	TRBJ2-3	CATGLAGTDTQYF	TGTGCCACCGGACTAGCGGGCACAGATACGCAGTATTTT
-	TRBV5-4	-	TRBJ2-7	CASSLGGRSYEQYF	TGTGCCAGCAGCTTGGGCGGCAGGTCCTACGAGCAGTACTTC
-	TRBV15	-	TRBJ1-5	CATSSVRGRNQPQHF	TGTGCCACCAGCAGTGTCAGGGGACGCAATCAGCCCCAGCATTTT
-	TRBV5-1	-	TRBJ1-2	CASSLESYGYTF	TGCGCCAGCAGCTTGGAAAGCTATGGCTACACCTTC
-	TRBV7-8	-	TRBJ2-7	CASSLWVEPPEQYF	TGTGCCAGCAGCTTATGGGTCGAGCCTCCGGAGCAGTACTTC
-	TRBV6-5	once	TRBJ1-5	CASSSDRNSNQPQHF	TGTGCCAGCAGCTCCGACAGAAATAGCAATCAGCCCCAGCATTTT
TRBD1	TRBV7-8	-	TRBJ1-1	CASSIDRVYTEAFF	TGTGCCAGCAGCATCGACAGGGTTTACACTGAAGCTTTCTTT
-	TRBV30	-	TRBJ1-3	CAWFSRLSGNTIYF	TGTGCCTGGTTCTCTAGGCTCTCTGGAAACACCATATATTTT
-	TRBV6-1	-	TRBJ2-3	CASSESTGSTATQYF	TGTGCCAGCAGTGAAAGTACGGGAAGCACAGCTACGCAGTATTTT
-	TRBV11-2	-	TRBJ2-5	CASSFSGGNLETQYF	TGTGCCAGCAGCTTCTCCGGAGGGAACTTAGAGACCCAGTACTTC
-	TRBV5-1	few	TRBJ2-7	CASSLGGRLYEQYF	TGCGCCAGCAGCCTTGGAGGGAGACTCTACGAGCAGTACTTC
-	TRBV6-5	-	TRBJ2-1	CASFPRGSYNEQFF	TGTGCCAGCTTCCCAAGGGGGAGTTACAATGAGCAGTTCTTC